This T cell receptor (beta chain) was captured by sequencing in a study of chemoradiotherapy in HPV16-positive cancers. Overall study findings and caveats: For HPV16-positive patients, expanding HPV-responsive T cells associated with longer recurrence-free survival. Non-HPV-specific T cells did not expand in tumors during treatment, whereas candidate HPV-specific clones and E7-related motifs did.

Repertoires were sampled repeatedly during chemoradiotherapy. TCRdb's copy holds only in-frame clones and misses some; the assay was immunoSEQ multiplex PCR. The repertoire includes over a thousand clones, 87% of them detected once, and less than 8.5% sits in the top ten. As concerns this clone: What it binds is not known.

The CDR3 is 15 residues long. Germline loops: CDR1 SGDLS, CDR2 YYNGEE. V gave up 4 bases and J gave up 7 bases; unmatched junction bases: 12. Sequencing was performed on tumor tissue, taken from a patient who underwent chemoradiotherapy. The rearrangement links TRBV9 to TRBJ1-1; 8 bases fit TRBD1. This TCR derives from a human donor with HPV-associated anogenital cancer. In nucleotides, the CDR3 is TGTGCCAGCAGCTTTACAGGGGGGGATAACGATGAAGCTTTCTTT. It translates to CASSFTGGDNDEAFF.